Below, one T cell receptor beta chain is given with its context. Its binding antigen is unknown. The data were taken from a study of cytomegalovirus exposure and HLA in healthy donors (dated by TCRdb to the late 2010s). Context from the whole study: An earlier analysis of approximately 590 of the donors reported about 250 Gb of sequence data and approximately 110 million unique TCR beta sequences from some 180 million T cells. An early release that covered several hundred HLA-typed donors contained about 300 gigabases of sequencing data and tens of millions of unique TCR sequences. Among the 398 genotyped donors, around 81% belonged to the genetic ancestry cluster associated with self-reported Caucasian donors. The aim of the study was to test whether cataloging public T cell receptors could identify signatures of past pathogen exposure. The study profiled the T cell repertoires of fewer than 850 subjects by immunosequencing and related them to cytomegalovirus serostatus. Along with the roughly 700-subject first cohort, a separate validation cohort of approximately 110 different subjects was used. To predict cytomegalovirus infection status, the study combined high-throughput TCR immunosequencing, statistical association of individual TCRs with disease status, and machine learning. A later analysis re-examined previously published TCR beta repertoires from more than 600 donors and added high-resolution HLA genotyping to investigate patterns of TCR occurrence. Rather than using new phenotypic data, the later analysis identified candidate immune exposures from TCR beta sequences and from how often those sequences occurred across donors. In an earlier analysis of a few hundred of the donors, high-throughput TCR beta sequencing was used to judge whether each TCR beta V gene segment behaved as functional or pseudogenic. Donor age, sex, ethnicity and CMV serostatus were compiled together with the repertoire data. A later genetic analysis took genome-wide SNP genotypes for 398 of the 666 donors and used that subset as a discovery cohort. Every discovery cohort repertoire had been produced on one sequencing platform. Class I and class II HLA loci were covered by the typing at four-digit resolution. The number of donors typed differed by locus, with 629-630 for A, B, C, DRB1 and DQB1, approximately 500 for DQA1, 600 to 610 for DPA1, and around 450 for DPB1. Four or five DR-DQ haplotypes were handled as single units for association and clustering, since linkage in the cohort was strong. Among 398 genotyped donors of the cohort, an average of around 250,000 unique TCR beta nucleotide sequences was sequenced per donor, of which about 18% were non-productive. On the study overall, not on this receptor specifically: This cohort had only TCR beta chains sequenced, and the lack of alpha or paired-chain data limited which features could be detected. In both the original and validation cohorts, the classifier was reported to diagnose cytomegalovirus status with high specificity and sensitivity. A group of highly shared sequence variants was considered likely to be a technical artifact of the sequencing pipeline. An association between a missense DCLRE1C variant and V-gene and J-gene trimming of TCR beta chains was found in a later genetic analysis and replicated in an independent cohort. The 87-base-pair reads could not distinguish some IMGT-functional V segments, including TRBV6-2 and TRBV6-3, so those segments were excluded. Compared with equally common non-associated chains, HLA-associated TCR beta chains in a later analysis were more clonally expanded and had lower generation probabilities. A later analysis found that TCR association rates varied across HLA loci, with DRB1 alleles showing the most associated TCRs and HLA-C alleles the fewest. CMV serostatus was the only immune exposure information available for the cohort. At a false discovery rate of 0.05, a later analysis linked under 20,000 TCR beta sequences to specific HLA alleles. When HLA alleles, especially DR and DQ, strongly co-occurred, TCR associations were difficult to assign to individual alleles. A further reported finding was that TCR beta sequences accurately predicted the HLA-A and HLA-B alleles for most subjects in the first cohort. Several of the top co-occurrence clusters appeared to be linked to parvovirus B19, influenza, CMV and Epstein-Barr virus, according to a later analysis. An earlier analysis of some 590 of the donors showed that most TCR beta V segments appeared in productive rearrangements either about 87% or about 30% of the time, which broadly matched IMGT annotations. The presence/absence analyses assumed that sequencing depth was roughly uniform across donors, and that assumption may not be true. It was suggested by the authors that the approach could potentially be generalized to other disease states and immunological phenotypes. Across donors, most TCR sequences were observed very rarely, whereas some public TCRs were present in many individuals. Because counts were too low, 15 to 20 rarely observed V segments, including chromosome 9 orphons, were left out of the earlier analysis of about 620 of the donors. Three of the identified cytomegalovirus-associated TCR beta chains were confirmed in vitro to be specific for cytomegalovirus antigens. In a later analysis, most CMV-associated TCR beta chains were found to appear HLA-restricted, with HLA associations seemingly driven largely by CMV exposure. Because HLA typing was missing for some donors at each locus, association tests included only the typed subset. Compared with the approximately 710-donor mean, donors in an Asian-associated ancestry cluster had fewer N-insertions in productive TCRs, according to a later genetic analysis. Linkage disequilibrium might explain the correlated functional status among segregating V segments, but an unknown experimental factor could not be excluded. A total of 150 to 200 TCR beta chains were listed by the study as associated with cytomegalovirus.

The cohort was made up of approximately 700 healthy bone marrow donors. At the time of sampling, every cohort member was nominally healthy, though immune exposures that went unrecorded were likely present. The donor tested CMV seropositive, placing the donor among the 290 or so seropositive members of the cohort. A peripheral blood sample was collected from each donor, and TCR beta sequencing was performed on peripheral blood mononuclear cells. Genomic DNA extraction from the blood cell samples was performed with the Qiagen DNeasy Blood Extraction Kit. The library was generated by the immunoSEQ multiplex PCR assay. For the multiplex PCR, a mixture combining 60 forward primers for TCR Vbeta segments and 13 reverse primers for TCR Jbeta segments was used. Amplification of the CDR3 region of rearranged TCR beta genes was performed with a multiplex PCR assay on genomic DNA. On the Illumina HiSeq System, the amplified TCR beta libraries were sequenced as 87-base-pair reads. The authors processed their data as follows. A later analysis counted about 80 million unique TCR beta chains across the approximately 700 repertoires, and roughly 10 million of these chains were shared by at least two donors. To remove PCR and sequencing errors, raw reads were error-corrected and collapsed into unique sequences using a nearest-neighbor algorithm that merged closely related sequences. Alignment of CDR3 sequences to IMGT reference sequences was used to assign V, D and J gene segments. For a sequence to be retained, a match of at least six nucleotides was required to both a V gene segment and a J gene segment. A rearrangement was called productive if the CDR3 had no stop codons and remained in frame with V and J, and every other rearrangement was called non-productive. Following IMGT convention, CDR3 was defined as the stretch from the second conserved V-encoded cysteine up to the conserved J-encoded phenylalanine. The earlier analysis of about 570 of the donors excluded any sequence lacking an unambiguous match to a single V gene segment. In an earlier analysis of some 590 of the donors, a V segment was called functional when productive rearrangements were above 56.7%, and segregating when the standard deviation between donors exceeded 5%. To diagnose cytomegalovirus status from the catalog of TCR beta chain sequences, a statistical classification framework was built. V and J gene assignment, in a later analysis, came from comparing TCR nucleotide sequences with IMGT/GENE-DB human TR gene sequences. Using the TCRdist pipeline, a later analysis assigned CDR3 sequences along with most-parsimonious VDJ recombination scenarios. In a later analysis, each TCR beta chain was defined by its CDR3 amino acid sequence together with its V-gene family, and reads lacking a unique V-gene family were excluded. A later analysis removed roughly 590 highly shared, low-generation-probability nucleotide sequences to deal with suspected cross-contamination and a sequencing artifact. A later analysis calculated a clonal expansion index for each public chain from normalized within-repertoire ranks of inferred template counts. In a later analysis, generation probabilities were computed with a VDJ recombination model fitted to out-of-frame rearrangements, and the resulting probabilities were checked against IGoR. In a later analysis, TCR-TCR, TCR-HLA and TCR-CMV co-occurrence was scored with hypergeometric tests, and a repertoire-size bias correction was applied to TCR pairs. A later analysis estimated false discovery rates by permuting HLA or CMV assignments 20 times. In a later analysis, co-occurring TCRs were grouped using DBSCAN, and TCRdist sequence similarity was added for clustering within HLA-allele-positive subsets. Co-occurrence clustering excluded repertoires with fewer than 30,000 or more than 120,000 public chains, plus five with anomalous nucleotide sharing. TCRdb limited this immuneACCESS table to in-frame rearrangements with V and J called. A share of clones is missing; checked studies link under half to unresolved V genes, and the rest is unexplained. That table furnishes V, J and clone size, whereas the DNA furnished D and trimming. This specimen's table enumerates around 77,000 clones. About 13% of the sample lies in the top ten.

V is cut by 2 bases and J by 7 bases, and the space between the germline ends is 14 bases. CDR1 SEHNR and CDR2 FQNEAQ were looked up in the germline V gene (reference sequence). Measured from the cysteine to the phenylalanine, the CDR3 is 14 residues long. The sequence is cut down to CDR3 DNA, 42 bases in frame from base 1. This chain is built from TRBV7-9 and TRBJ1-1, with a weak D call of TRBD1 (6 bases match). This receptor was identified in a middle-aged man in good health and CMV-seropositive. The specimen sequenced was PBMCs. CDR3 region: CASSLFGGADEAFF. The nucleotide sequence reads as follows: TGTGCCAGCAGCTTATTTGGGGGGGCAGATGAAGCTTTCTTT.